A selection of T cell receptor beta chains follows, all from one sample in a study of cytomegalovirus exposure and HLA in healthy donors. Clones were sequenced by immunoSEQ multiplex PCR, and TCRdb holds only the in-frame ones, with some missing. There are roughly 180,000 clones in the sample; about 79% occur only once, and more than 0.95% lies in the top ten. Sequenced sample: PBMCs. These receptors were taken from a girl aged 2 to 10 in good health and CMV-seropositive. Both conserved end residues are part of each CDR3. Each record gives: D gene, J gene, V gene, clone size, CDR3 protein, CDR3 DNA. A D gene is named only where the DNA matches it firmly. A row's size may be missing; if present it is once, few, many or a size class.

d_gene: .; j_gene: TRBJ2-3; v_gene: TRBV9; abundance: .; CDR3aa: CASSVVLADTQYF; CDR3nt: TGTGCCAGCAGCGTAGTGTTAGCAGATACGCAGTATTTT
d_gene: .; j_gene: TRBJ1-4; v_gene: TRBV30; abundance: .; CDR3aa: CAWGQYDEKLFF; CDR3nt: TGTGCCTGGGGACAGTATGATGAAAAACTGTTTTTT
d_gene: .; j_gene: TRBJ1-2; v_gene: TRBV9; abundance: .; CDR3aa: CASSTVQGPYGYTF; CDR3nt: TGTGCCAGCAGCACCGTGCAGGGGCCCTATGGCTACACCTTC
d_gene: TRBD2; j_gene: TRBJ2-5; v_gene: TRBV7-9; abundance: .; CDR3aa: CASSSPTGTSEKTQYF; CDR3nt: TGTGCCAGCAGCTCGCCTACCGGGACTAGCGAGAAGACCCAGTACTTC
d_gene: TRBD1; j_gene: TRBJ2-2; v_gene: TRBV11-3; abundance: .; CDR3aa: CASSFGSGGNGELFF; CDR3nt: TGTGCCAGCAGCTTCGGTTCAGGGGGCAACGGGGAGCTGTTTTTT
d_gene: .; j_gene: TRBJ2-5; v_gene: TRBV11-3; abundance: .; CDR3aa: CASSLESFTRETQYF; CDR3nt: TGTGCCAGCAGCTTAGAAAGCTTTACCCGTGAGACCCAGTACTTC
d_gene: TRBD2; j_gene: TRBJ2-2; v_gene: TRBV9; abundance: once; CDR3aa: CASSVAQWEGLDTGELFF; CDR3nt: TGTGCCAGCAGCGTAGCTCAATGGGAGGGCCTCGACACCGGGGAGCTGTTTTTT
d_gene: TRBD1; j_gene: TRBJ2-2; v_gene: TRBV7-3; abundance: .; CDR3aa: CASSTGQGDTGELFF; CDR3nt: TGTGCCAGCAGCACCGGACAGGGAGACACCGGGGAGCTGTTTTTT
d_gene: TRBD1; j_gene: TRBJ2-5; v_gene: TRBV30; abundance: once; CDR3aa: CAWDRGETQYF; CDR3nt: TGTGCCTGGGACAGGGGGGAGACCCAGTACTTC
d_gene: TRBD1; j_gene: TRBJ1-5; v_gene: TRBV2; abundance: few; CDR3aa: CASSRSDRGLGADQPQHF; CDR3nt: TGTGCCAGCAGCCGATCCGACAGGGGACTCGGTGCGGATCAGCCCCAGCATTTT
d_gene: TRBD1; j_gene: TRBJ2-1; v_gene: TRBV12-5; abundance: .; CDR3aa: CASGLLGTGRNEQFF; CDR3nt: TGTGCTAGTGGTTTGCTAGGGACAGGGCGAAATGAGCAGTTCTTC
d_gene: TRBD1; j_gene: TRBJ2-7; v_gene: TRBV6-1; abundance: few; CDR3aa: CASSTRDRSYEQYF; CDR3nt: TGTGCCAGCAGTACCCGGGACAGGTCCTACGAGCAGTACTTC
d_gene: .; j_gene: TRBJ2-7; v_gene: TRBV6-1; abundance: .; CDR3aa: CASRLTAYEQYF; CDR3nt: TGTGCCAGCAGACTGACAGCCTACGAGCAGTACTTC
d_gene: .; j_gene: TRBJ1-6; v_gene: TRBV7-2; abundance: once; CDR3aa: CASSLQWGENSPLHF; CDR3nt: TGTGCCAGCAGCTTACAATGGGGGGAGAATTCACCCCTCCACTTT